These 12 T cell receptor beta chains were sequenced from one sample in a study of blood T cells in healthy people across ages. A J-beta primer mix and a sample-barcoded 5' primer were used in a second PCR of roughly 6 to 11 cycles. TCRdb processed the 5' RACE reads anew with MiXCR; each CDR3 protein has one entry. The sample shows fewer than 1.5 million distinct CDR3 sequences, approximately 40% of them seen only once. What was sequenced was blood. The receptors originated from a woman between 18 and 29 years old in good health.

This clonotype occurred a few times. CDR3 region: CASSQDAVYEQYF. As DNA, the CDR3 is TGTGCCAGCAGCCAAGACGCCGTATACGAGCAGTACTTC. V and J are TRBV4-2 and TRBJ2-7; no clear D. The germline V and J ends were trimmed by 0 bases and 4 bases, with 7 bases remaining between them. Germline V gene sequence: CDR1 LGHNA, CDR2 YNFKEQ. This CDR3 spans 13 amino acids.

This clonotype was counted only a few times. The CDR3 sequence is CASSYSGQGYSYEQYF. CDR3 in DNA: TGTGCCAGCAGTTACTCGGGGCAGGGCTACTCCTACGAGCAGTACTTC. The V gene is TRBV6-5, the J gene TRBJ2-7, with D possibly being TRBD1 (5 bases). V was cut by 0 bases and J by 0 bases, with 12 bases left in between. Germline CDR1 MNHEY, CDR2 SVGAGI. This CDR3 has 16 amino acids.

This clonotype was seen just once. The CDR3 DNA is TGCGCCAGCAGCTCGGCTAGCCCTAGCACAGATACGCAGTATTTT. It translates to CASSSASPSTDTQYF. V usage is TRBV5-1 and J usage is TRBJ2-3, with D maybe TRBD2 (5 bases). V was trimmed by 3 bases and J by 0 bases, leaving 11 bases between them. This CDR3 is 15 amino acids long. Germline V CDR1 and CDR2: SGHRS, YFSETQ.

V is TRBV9 and J is TRBJ2-5, with D maybe TRBD2 (6 bases). This CDR3 has 16 residues. Trimming removed 1 base at V and 3 bases at J, with 16 bases between. Germline CDR1 and CDR2: SGDLS and YYNGEE. The CDR3 spells CASSVRGAGSEETQYF. The CDR3 DNA reads TGTGCCAGCAGCGTAAGGGGCGCGGGAAGCGAAGAGACCCAGTACTTC.

This rearrangement joins TRBV19 to TRBJ1-1; 10 bases agree with TRBD1. V trimming: 3 bases; J trimming: 1 base; junction bases outside the gene matches: 5. The CDR3 spans 16 residues. Germline lookup yields CDR1 LNHDA and CDR2 SQIVND (reference sequence). The DNA for the CDR3 is TGTGCCAGTAGTATGGGACAGGGGCCTTCGAACACTGAAGCTTTCTTT. It specifies CASSMGQGPSNTEAFF.

The rearrangement links TRBV5-1 to TRBJ2-1; 12 nucleotides align to TRBD2. The CDR3 contains 15 residues. The germline V gene encodes CDR1 SGHRS and CDR2 YFSETQ. The V and J ends lost 4 bases and 10 bases, in that order; junction bases with no gene match: 9. Written as DNA, the CDR3 is TGCGCCAGCAGCAACGGGACTAGCGGGTTTGGCGAGCAGTTCTTC. Amino acid sequence: CASSNGTSGFGEQFF.

A few counts support this clonotype. J is TRBJ1-2 and V is TRBV18, with D possibly TRBD1 on 5 matching bases. Germline V gene data show CDR1 as KGHSH and CDR2 as LQKENI. Trimming pared 0 bases from V and 8 bases from J, leaving 10 bases between. The CDR3 totals 13 residues. DNA for the CDR3: TGTGCCAGCTCACCACCGTCGGGGCAGGGCTACACCTTC. It yields the protein CASSPPSGQGYTF.

This clonotype came up once. The gene calls are TRBV7-9 and TRBJ2-3, with 7 positions matching TRBD2. Germline assignment: CDR1 SEHNR and CDR2 FQNEAQ (reference sequence). V lost 5 bases, J lost 10 bases, and 18 bases stayed unmatched. CDR3 length: 16 residues. The CDR3 DNA follows: TGTGCCAGCAGCAAACGGGGGGAACAGAGCAGGGATGCGCAGTATTTT. Its translation: CASSKRGEQSRDAQYF.

The chain couples TRBV7-2 to TRBJ1-1, with D unclear. CDR3 length: 13 amino acids. V lost 3 bases and J 4 bases, leaving 9 bases between the germline ends. Germline V gene lookup returns CDR1 SGHTA and CDR2 FQGNSA. The CDR3 bases are TGTGCCAGCAGCTTTTTTGGGGTCACTGAAGCTTTCTTT. This sequence encodes CASSFFGVTEAFF. The complete variable domain, with remaining parts taken from reference TRBV7-2 and TRBJ1-1, reads GAGVSQSPSNKVTEKGKDVELRCDPISGHTALYWYRQSLGQGLEFLIYFQGNSAPDKSGLPSDRFSAERTGGSVSTLTIQRTQQEDSAVYLCASSFFGVTEAFFGQGTRLTVV.

V usage is TRBV20-1 and J usage is TRBJ2-1; TRBD2 aligns across 13 bases. The DNA end is more similar to TRBJ2-7, so the J call may be wrong. This CDR3 is built from 15 residues. The V gene's germline CDR1 is DFQATT and CDR2 SNEGSKA (reference sequence). The CDR3: CSVRTSGSNYNEQYF. CDR3 sequence (DNA): TGCAGTGTGAGGACTAGCGGGAGCAACTACAATGAGCAGTACTTC.

As concerns this clonotype: A much bigger clone sits one base away, suggesting this may be a read error. The chain carries TRBV27 and TRBJ2-5; D unclear. Germline loops: CDR1 MNHEY, CDR2 SMNVEV (reference sequence). This CDR3 comprises 13 residues. The ends were cut back, 3 bases at V and 0 bases at J, with 5 bases in the middle. CDR3 loop: CASSFRNQETQYF. The CDR3 coding sequence is TGTGCCAGCAGTTTCAGGAACCAAGAGACCCAGTACTTC.

This sequence joins TRBV7-9 and TRBJ2-7; TRBD1 matches 7 bases. J gave up 2 bases and V 5 bases, and 9 bases lay outside the gene matches. Germline CDR1 is SEHNR and CDR2 is FQNEAQ (reference sequence). The CDR3 runs 15 residues. The CDR3 loop is CASSRTGTEAYEQYF. DNA of the CDR3: TGTGCCAGCAGCCGGACCGGGACAGAGGCCTACGAGCAGTACTTC.